Detailed here is one TCR beta chain. Method: immunoSEQ multiplex PCR; TCRdb's copy keeps in-frame clones and lacks some. The top ten clones hold over 0.2% of a sample with tens of thousands of clones, 94% of them seen once. This record belongs to a study of technical replicates of blood from several donors. The CDR3 covers 14 residues. Germline V gene sequence: CDR1 PRHDT, CDR2 FYEKMQ (reference sequence). V trimming: 5 bases; J trimming: 6 bases; junction bases outside the gene matches: 10. The sequence came from a human donor in good health. The chain joins TRBV13 to TRBJ2-7, with 7 bases identical to TRBD1. Sample: T cells isolated from PBMCs. CDR3 bases: TGTGCCAGCAGCCGACAGGGCCTCTCGGGCGAGCAGTACTTC. This gives the protein CASSRQGLSGEQYF. The entire variable domain, with the rest obtained from reference TRBV13 and TRBJ2-7, is as follows: AAGVIQSPRHLIKEKRETATLKCYPIPRHDTVYWYQQGPGQDPQFLISFYEKMQSDKGSIPDRFSAQQFSDYHSELNMSSLELGDSALYFCASSRQGLSGEQYFGPGTRLTVT.